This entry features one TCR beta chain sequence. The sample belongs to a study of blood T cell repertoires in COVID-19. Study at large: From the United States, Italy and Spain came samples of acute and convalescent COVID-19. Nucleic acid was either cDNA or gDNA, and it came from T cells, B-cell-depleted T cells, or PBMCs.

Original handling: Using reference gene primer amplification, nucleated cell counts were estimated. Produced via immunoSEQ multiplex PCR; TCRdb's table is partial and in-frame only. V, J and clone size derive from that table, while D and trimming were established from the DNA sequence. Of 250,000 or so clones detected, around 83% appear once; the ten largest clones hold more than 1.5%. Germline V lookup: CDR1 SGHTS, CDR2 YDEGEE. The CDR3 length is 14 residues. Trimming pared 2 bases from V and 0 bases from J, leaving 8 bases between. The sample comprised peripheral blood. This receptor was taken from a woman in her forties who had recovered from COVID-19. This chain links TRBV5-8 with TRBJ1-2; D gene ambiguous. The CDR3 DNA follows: TGTGCCAGCAGCTTCCTACTCTCTAACTATGGCTACACCTTC. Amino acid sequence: CASSFLLSNYGYTF.